Sequencing of this T cell receptor (beta chain) was carried out in a study of memory CD4+ T cells and cytomegalovirus serostatus. Overall study: This sample comes from healthy Belgian adults, fewer than ten CMV seropositive, 24 seronegative. Study conclusions and caveats: CMV serostatus prediction reached median AUC approximately 0.95, or 0.91 with US-trained model.

This CDR3 comprises 14 residues. CDR1 and CDR2 from the germline V gene are ENHRY and SYGVKD. Unmatched junction bases numbered 4, after V lost 3 bases and J lost 4 bases. In regard to this clone: The target antigen is unknown.

Repertoires were generated with immunoSEQ multiplex PCR, while TCRdb's copy carries only in-frame clones and drops some. The sample gives about 82,000 clones, about 85% of which show up once; roughly 0.85% is in the top ten. The sort gate was single viable CD3+CD4+CD8-CD45RO+ cells for memory CD4+ T cells. This receptor was identified in an adult in good health and CMV-seronegative. The chain has TRBV10-3 and TRBJ2-7, with 9 bases aligning to TRBD1. Sequenced material: memory CD4+ T cells from blood. The CDR3 DNA sequence: TGTGCCATCAGTGACTCACAGGGGGCATACGAGCAGTACTTC. Its translation: CAISDSQGAYEQYF.